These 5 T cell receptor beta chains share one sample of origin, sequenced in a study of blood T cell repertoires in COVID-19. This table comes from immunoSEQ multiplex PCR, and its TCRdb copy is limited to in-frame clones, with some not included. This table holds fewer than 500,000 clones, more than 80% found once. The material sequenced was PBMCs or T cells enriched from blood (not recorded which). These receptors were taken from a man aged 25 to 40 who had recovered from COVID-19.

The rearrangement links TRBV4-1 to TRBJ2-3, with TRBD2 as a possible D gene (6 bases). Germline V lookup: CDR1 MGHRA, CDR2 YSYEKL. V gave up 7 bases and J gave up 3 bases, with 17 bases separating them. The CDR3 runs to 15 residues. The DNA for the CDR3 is TGCGCCAGCAAATTAATGGAGGGACGGACAGATACGCAGTATTTT. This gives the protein CASKLMEGRTDTQYF.

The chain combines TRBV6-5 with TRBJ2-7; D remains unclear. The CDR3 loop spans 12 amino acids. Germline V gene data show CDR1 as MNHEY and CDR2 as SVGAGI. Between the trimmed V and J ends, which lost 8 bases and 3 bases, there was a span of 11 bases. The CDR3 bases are TGTGCCAGCGGATCGCGGATCTACGAGCAGTACTTC. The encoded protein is CASGSRIYEQYF.

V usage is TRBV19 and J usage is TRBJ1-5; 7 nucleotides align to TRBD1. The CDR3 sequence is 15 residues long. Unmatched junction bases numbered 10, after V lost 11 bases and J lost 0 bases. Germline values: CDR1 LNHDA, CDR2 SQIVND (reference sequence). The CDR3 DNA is TGTGCCTCCAAACGGGACAGAGATAGCAATCAGCCCCAGCATTTT. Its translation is CASKRDRDSNQPQHF.

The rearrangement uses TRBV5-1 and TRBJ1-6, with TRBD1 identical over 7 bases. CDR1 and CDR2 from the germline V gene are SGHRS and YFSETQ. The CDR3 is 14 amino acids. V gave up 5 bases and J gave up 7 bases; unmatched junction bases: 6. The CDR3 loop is CASSQGGENSPLHF. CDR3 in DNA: TGCGCCAGCAGTCAGGGGGGAGAAAATTCACCCCTCCACTTT. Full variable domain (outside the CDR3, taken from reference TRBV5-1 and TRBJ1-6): KAGVTQTPRYLIKTRGQQVTLSCSPISGHRSVSWYQQTPGQGLQFLFEYFSETQRNKGNFPGRFSGRQFSNSRSEMNVSTLELGDSALYLCASSQGGENSPLHFGNGTRLTVT.

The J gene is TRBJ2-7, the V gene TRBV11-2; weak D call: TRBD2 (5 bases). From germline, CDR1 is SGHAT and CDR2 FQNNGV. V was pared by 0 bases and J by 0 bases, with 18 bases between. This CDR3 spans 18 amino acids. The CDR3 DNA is TGTGCCAGCAGCTTAGATCCAGTTGACTACCCGAGCTCCTACGAGCAGTACTTC. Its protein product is CASSLDPVDYPSSYEQYF.